These 30 T cell receptor beta chains originate from one sample sequenced in a study of response to subunit inactivated influenza vaccine (dated by TCRdb to about 2018). To prepare the library, RT-PCR was applied. Sequencing instrument: Illumina HiSeq 2500. The public sequencing data were trimmed at Q25 with fastp and processed into clonotypes with MiXCR by TCRdb, which kept only in-frame beta chains. Every distinct CDR3 protein forms one entry, paired with its most common genes and DNA. The sample table shows around 580,000 distinct CDR3 sequences, and about 14% are seen once. The ten largest make up roughly 11% of the sample. The sequences come from PBMCs from blood, collected 11 to 12 days after vaccination. The receptor set was obtained from a man over 45 who received an inactivated influenza vaccine. Donor details come from another sample of the same person, matched by shared clones.

This clonotype showed up just a few times. CDR3 coding DNA: TGTGCCAGCAGCCCTTCCGGACAGGGGGCCTACGAGCAGTACTTC. It specifies CASSPSGQGAYEQYF. V gene TRBV16 combines with J gene TRBJ2-7; 10 bases map to TRBD1. This CDR3 contains 15 residues. Trimming at V came to 4 bases and at J to 2 bases, leaving 5 bases not matched to a gene. Germline V lookup: CDR1 KGHSY, CDR2 FQNENV.

The rearrangement joins TRBV10-3 to TRBJ2-3; D not certain. Per the germline V gene, CDR1 is ENHRY and CDR2 is SYGVKD. Trimming took 7 bases from V and 8 from J, leaving 16 bases between them. This CDR3 has 13 residues. The CDR3 DNA sequence: TGTGCCATCACCGATATCCCCCAATCTACGCAGTATTTT. It specifies CAITDIPQSTQYF.

The rearrangement uses TRBV6-2 or TRBV6-3 and TRBJ1-1; 7 nucleotides line up with TRBD1. Per germline, CDR1 MNHEY and CDR2 SVGEGT. V shed 7 bases and J 9 bases; nucleotides not matched to a gene: 5. This CDR3 contains 11 residues. CDR3 loop: CASKRDRKAFF. DNA of the CDR3: TGTGCCAGCAAACGGGACAGAAAAGCTTTCTTT.

The V call is TRBV3-1, the J call TRBJ2-5; TRBD2 agrees at 8 bases. Germline trimming cut 4 bases from V and 3 bases from J; bases unmatched to any gene: 10. Looked up from germline, CDR1 is LGHDT and CDR2 is YNNKEL (reference sequence). The CDR3 is 16 residues long. DNA of the CDR3: TGTGCCAGCAGCCTATATAGCGGGACCCTAAAAGAGACCCAGTACTTC. Its translation is CASSLYSGTLKETQYF.

In this sample, this clonotype turned up a few times. The rearrangement uses TRBV7-8 and TRBJ2-5; 8 nucleotides agree with TRBD1. The germline gives CDR1 SGHVS, CDR2 FQNEAQ. CDR3 length: 15 residues. V was clipped by 1 base and J by 9 bases; unmatched bases: 10. The CDR3 is CASSLGGTGFEAQYF. As DNA, the CDR3 is TGTGCCAGCAGCTTAGGGGGGACAGGCTTCGAGGCCCAGTACTTC.

The chain uses TRBV20-1 and TRBJ2-6; 11 positions match TRBD1. V dropped 8 bases and J dropped 2; count of bases not matched to a gene: 5. The CDR3 loop spans 15 amino acids. The germline CDR1 and CDR2 sequences are DFQATT and SNEGSKA (reference sequence). CDR3 residues: CSLGQGGPGANVLTF. CDR3 DNA sequence: TGCAGTTTGGGACAGGGGGGACCTGGGGCCAACGTCCTGACTTTC.

V usage is TRBV19 and J usage is TRBJ2-5; D not certain. The V gene's germline CDR1 is LNHDA and CDR2 SQIVND (reference sequence). V shed 6 bases and J shed 5 bases, with 10 bases lying between them. The CDR3 sequence is 12 residues long. The DNA for the CDR3 is TGTGCCAGTAGCCAATTCCATGAGACCCAGTACTTC. This translates into CASSQFHETQYF. The whole variable domain, remainder taken from reference TRBV19 and TRBJ2-5, is DGGITQSPKYLFRKEGQNVTLSCEQNLNHDAMYWYRQDPGQGLRLIYYSQIVNDFQKGDIAEGYSVSREKKESFPLTVTSAQKNPTAFYLCASSQFHETQYFGPGTRLLVL.

This clonotype has a handful of counts. The gene calls are TRBV20-1 and TRBJ1-6; unclear D gene. CDR3 size: 17 residues. V lost 0 bases and J 0 bases, leaving 12 bases between the germline ends. Germline-derived CDR1 and CDR2 are DFQATT and SNEGSKA (reference sequence). CDR3 in amino acids: CSARDQMRSSYNSPLHF. For the CDR3, the DNA is TGCAGTGCTAGAGATCAAATGAGAAGCTCCTATAATTCACCCCTCCACTTT.

This clonotype showed up many times. This sequence joins TRBV15 and TRBJ2-1, with D perhaps assigned TRBD1 or TRBD2 (6 bases each). Germline CDR1 reads LNHNV; CDR2 reads YYDKDF (reference sequence). V lost 1 base to trimming and J lost 2 bases, with 9 bases between them. The CDR3 extends over 15 amino acids. CDR3 DNA: TGTGCCACCAGCAGAGGAGGGGGGCCCTACAATGAGCAGTTCTTC. It encodes CATSRGGGPYNEQFF.

This clonotype turned up a few times. This sequence joins TRBV12-3 or TRBV12-4 and TRBJ1-4; the match to TRBD1 covers 7 bases. V lost 6 bases, J lost 2 bases, and 9 bases stayed unmatched. The CDR3 covers 16 residues. This CDR3 is CASRPEPGQTNEKLFF. CDR3 in DNA: TGTGCCAGCAGACCGGAACCGGGACAGACTAATGAAAAACTGTTTTTT.

The genes are TRBV7-2 and TRBJ1-4; D ambiguous. Between the trimmed V and J ends, which lost 2 bases and 7 bases, there was a span of 11 bases. This CDR3 spans 14 amino acids. The germline V gene has CDR1 SGHTA and CDR2 FQGNSA. Here the CDR3 DNA reads TGTGCCAGCAGCTTACTCGGGTCCGGTGAAAAACTGTTTTTT. Protein product: CASSLLGSGEKLFF.

This clonotype was observed a handful of times. The chain couples TRBV5-5 to TRBJ2-7; 11 bases agree with TRBD1. Germline lookup yields CDR1 SGHKS and CDR2 YYEKEE (reference sequence). The V segment lost 6 bases and the J segment 5 bases; nucleotides outside the gene matches: 4. The CDR3 contains 13 residues. As DNA, the CDR3 is TGTGCCAGCAATGGACAGGGGGCCCACGAGCAGTACTTC. Protein sequence: CASNGQGAHEQYF.

This clonotype turned up a few times. The chain couples TRBV10-3 to TRBJ2-4; possible D gene TRBD2, 6 bases. Germline CDR1 reads ENHRY; CDR2 reads SYGVKD. V lost 4 bases and J lost 4, with 17 bases in between. The CDR3 consists of 16 residues. The CDR3 DNA reads as TGTGCCATCAGTGTTTTCCAACCGGGAGAGAAAAACATTCAGTACTTC. It specifies CAISVFQPGEKNIQYF.

V usage is TRBV11-2 and J usage is TRBJ2-7; D is uncertain. This CDR3 region has 13 residues. Germline CDR1 is SGHAT and CDR2 is FQNNGV. V shed 1 base and J shed 7 bases, with 11 bases lying between them. The CDR3 DNA reads as TGTGCCAGCAGCTTAGTACCGGCTAAGGAGCAGTACTTC. It yields the protein CASSLVPAKEQYF. Using reference TRBV11-2 and TRBJ2-7 for the parts outside the CDR3, the full variable domain is EAGVAQSPRYKIIEKRQSVAFWCNPISGHATLYWYQQILGQGPKLLIQFQNNGVVDDSQLPKDRFSAERLKGVDSTLKIQPAKLEDSAVYLCASSLVPAKEQYFGPGTRLTVT.

The chain has TRBV2 and TRBJ2-3; unclear D gene. The CDR3 covers 12 residues. Germline V lookup: CDR1 SNHLY, CDR2 FYNNEI. Trimming removed 2 bases at V and 6 bases at J, with 6 bases between. The CDR3 DNA reads as TGTGCCAGCAGTGAAATTTCGGATACGCAGTATTTT. Its translation: CASSEISDTQYF. The full variable domain, its missing parts supplied by reference TRBV2 and TRBJ2-3, is EPEVTQTPSHQVTQMGQEVILRCVPISNHLYFYWYRQILGQKVEFLVSFYNNEISEKSEIFDDQFSVERPDGSNFTLKIRSTKLEDSAMYFCASSEISDTQYFGPGTRLTVL.

This clonotype was detected many times. The chain links TRBV20-1 to TRBJ2-1; weak D call: TRBD1 (6 bases). The germline CDR1 and CDR2 sequences are DFQATT and SNEGSKA (reference sequence). The CDR3 contains 13 residues. V was cut by 2 bases and J by 6 bases, with 11 bases left in between. DNA of the CDR3: TGCAGTGCTAGACCAACAGGGTTCAATGAGCAGTTCTTC. Protein product: CSARPTGFNEQFF.

This clonotype was counted only a few times. The chain recombines TRBV28 with TRBJ2-7; 9 bases line up with TRBD1. This CDR3 comprises 15 residues. Germline V gives CDR1 MDHEN, CDR2 SYDVKM. V was clipped by 6 bases and J by 5 bases; unmatched bases: 11. In DNA, the CDR3 is TGTGCCAGCAGAAAGGACAGGGGACGAAGAAACGAGCAGTACTTC. This sequence encodes CASRKDRGRRNEQYF.

In this sample, this clonotype turned up a few times. The chain combines TRBV10-3 with TRBJ1-2; no clear D gene. The germline CDR1 and CDR2 sequences are ENHRY and SYGVKD. CDR3 length: 14 amino acids. The germline V and J ends were trimmed by 0 bases and 6 bases, with 11 bases remaining between them. The DNA of the CDR3 is TGTGCCATCAGTGAGTCGACCGGGATCCATGGCTACACCTTC. It is translated as CAISESTGIHGYTF.

Only a few counts were recorded for this clonotype. The chain joins TRBV7-2 to TRBJ2-1, with TRBD2 identical over 7 bases. This CDR3 contains 15 residues. Trimming removed 0 bases from V and 7 bases from J; junction bases left unmatched: 6. The germline CDR1 and CDR2 sequences are SGHTA and FQGNSA. The CDR3 bases are TGTGCCAGCAGCTTAGCGGTTGGACTAGGGAATGAGCAGTTCTTC. Translation gives CASSLAVGLGNEQFF.

The sample holds a few counts of this clonotype. The chain links TRBV5-1 to TRBJ2-3; D is ambiguous. This CDR3 region has 13 residues. The ends were cut back, 0 bases at V and 5 bases at J, with 7 bases in the middle. The germline gives CDR1 SGHRS, CDR2 YFSETQ. The CDR3 loop reads CASSLVQVDTQYF. CDR3 in DNA: TGCGCCAGCAGCTTGGTCCAGGTAGATACGCAGTATTTT. Combining the CDR3 with reference TRBV5-1 and TRBJ2-3 gives the whole variable domain KAGVTQTPRYLIKTRGQQVTLSCSPISGHRSVSWYQQTPGQGLQFLFEYFSETQRNKGNFPGRFSGRQFSNSRSEMNVSTLELGDSALYLCASSLVQVDTQYFGPGTRLTVL.

The rearrangement uses TRBV12-3 or TRBV12-4 and TRBJ1-1, with 7 bases fitting TRBD1. The J segment lost 5 bases and the V segment lost 8 bases, leaving 2 bases of the junction unmatched. The CDR3 totals 11 residues. The CDR3 region is CASQGGTEAFF. CDR3 DNA: TGTGCCAGCCAGGGGGGGACTGAAGCTTTCTTT.

This clonotype showed up just a few times. This chain uses TRBV27 with TRBJ1-6; no clear D. The V end lost 2 bases, the J end lost 6 bases, and 8 bases lay between the germline ends. The V gene's germline CDR1 is MNHEY and CDR2 SMNVEV (reference sequence). The CDR3 is made up of 14 amino acids. The CDR3 reads CASSLRQRNSPLHF. The CDR3 coding sequence is TGTGCCAGCAGTTTACGCCAGCGTAATTCACCCCTCCACTTT.

This clonotype was observed many times. V and J are TRBV4-2 and TRBJ2-2, with 9 bases fitting TRBD2. The CDR3 has 16 amino acids. The V gene end was trimmed by 1 base and the J gene end by 7 bases; junction bases not matched to a gene: 7. The germline V gene has CDR1 LGHNA and CDR2 YNFKEQ. CDR3 residues: CASSQVAGGPVGELFF. DNA for the CDR3: TGTGCCAGCAGCCAAGTTGCGGGAGGGCCGGTCGGGGAGCTGTTTTTT.

The gene calls are TRBV6-1 and TRBJ2-1; D is undetermined. This CDR3 is 14 amino acids long. Germline lookup yields CDR1 MNHNS and CDR2 SASEGT. V lost 3 bases to trimming and J lost 6 bases, with 12 bases between them. CDR3 in DNA: TGTGCCAGCAGTGAGATGGGGAAAGGCAATGAGCAGTTCTTC. Amino acids: CASSEMGKGNEQFF.

This chain joins TRBV20-1 and TRBJ2-1, with 14 bases fitting TRBD2. The CDR3 sequence is 17 residues long. V lost 2 bases to trimming and J lost 7 bases; unmatched junction nucleotides: 10. The germline V gene encodes CDR1 DFQATT and CDR2 SNEGSKA (reference sequence). CDR3 residues: CSARFPLGLAGENEQFF. For the CDR3, the DNA is TGCAGTGCTAGATTCCCATTGGGACTAGCGGGAGAGAATGAGCAGTTCTTC.

The table lists this clonotype with a few counts. This chain uses TRBV29-1 with TRBJ1-2; D uncertain. Looked up from germline, CDR1 is SQVTM and CDR2 is ANQGSEA. CDR3 length equals 13 residues. Between the trimmed V and J ends, which lost 2 bases and 3 bases, there was a span of 10 bases. The CDR3 region has the DNA TGCAGCGTTGAAAGGCAGGACTACTATGGCTACACCTTC. Protein product: CSVERQDYYGYTF.

In this sample, this clonotype turned up many times. V gene TRBV7-2 combines with J gene TRBJ2-7, with D maybe TRBD1 (5 bases). The CDR3 length is 12 residues. The V and J ends lost 5 bases and 3 bases respectively, with 8 bases between them. Germline V CDR1 and CDR2: SGHTA, FQGNSA. The CDR3 DNA follows: TGTGCCAGCAGCGTAACAGGCTACGAGCAGTACTTC. This gives the protein CASSVTGYEQYF. The whole variable domain, filled in from reference TRBV7-2 and TRBJ2-7, reads GAGVSQSPSNKVTEKGKDVELRCDPISGHTALYWYRQSLGQGLEFLIYFQGNSAPDKSGLPSDRFSAERTGGSVSTLTIQRTQQEDSAVYLCASSVTGYEQYFGPGTRLTVT.

The gene calls are TRBV4-3 and TRBJ1-2, with D maybe TRBD1 (5 bases). This CDR3 is 16 amino acids long. V was cut by 0 bases and J by 5 bases, with 16 bases left in between. Germline CDR1 reads LGHNA; CDR2 reads YSLEER. The CDR3 bases are TGCGCCAGCAGCCAAGATCTAAATGGGGGATGGTATGGCTACACCTTC. It translates to CASSQDLNGGWYGYTF.

This clonotype was seen more than once but under ten times. This chain uses TRBV7-9 with TRBJ2-7; either TRBD1 or TRBD2 may fit D (5 bases each). Deletions cut 7 bases from V and 5 bases from J, with 18 bases between. Germline V CDR1 and CDR2: SEHNR, FQNEAQ (reference sequence). This CDR3 has 14 residues. Here the CDR3 reads CASTQDPGRNEQYF. The CDR3 DNA reads TGTGCCAGCACCCAAGACCCGGGACGCAACGAGCAGTACTTC.

This clonotype was seen a few times. J is TRBJ2-7 and V is TRBV20-1, with TRBD2 identical over 9 bases. CDR1 is DFQATT, CDR2 SNEGSKA, per germline (reference sequence). Trimming cost V 1 base and J 6 bases; bases outside gene matches: 7. This CDR3 contains 14 residues. The chain's CDR3 is CSARGAGGPGEQYF. The CDR3 DNA is TGCAGTGCTAGAGGCGCGGGAGGGCCTGGCGAGCAGTACTTC.